This T cell receptor beta chain was documented in a study of read filtering for tumor transcriptome and immune sequencing. Study information: Patients were 17 male and some 15 female, mean age roughly 68 years, range roughly 47 to 85.

The sample holds many counts of this clonotype. Antigen unknown. Molecular barcoded adaptors covering alpha/delta and beta/gamma chains were used on roughly 370 ng RNA. TCRdb redid the calling of the reads with MiXCR, one entry per CDR3 protein. Of roughly 90,000 distinct CDR3 sequences in the sample, about a fifth are singletons; the top ten hold roughly 10%. Overall study findings and caveats: RNA-seq captured clonotypes less deeply and reliably than IR-seq. This fraction held mixed bone marrow immune cells after CD138-negative sorting. In IR-seq, single-read clonotypes were 70% to 85% of clonotypes but approximately 3.5% of reads.

Sequencing was performed on a population of CD138-negative cells sorted from bone marrow. The receptor comes from a donor older than 35 with multiple myeloma.

CDR3: CASSYSSAGGFNEQFF. The CDR3 region has the DNA TGTGCCAGCAGTTACTCGTCCGCGGGGGGCTTTAATGAGCAGTTCTTC. V and J are TRBV6-2 or TRBV6-3 and TRBJ2-1; 8 bases map to TRBD2. J gave up 7 bases and V 0 bases, and 8 bases lay outside the gene matches. The CDR3 is made up of 16 amino acids. The V gene's germline CDR1 is MNHEY and CDR2 SVGEGT.